The 11 T cell receptor beta chains reported below all come from one sample, sequenced in a study of post-analysis software for immune sequencing data. Study-level results: TRBV5-6, TRBV5-1 and TRBV20-1 were among 4 or 5 TRBV segments more frequent in patients than controls.

Included in the TCR beta cDNA libraries were unique molecular identifiers. TCRdb recomputed calls from the PCR reads with MiXCR, one row per CDR3 protein. The repertoire holds 600,000 to 700,000 distinct CDR3 sequences, with 55% to 60% as singletons. For these receptors, no antigen is known. The sequenced sample consisted of blood. These receptors were obtained from a girl aged 2 to 9 with multiple sclerosis.

This clonotype was detected a few times. The V call is TRBV5-1, the J call TRBJ2-1, with 8 bases lining up with TRBD2. Germline V gene data show CDR1 as SGHRS and CDR2 as YFSETQ. V lost 1 base, J lost 0 bases, and 3 bases stayed unmatched. CDR3 length: 16 residues. CDR3 protein: CASSLKRGSSYNEQFF. CDR3 nucleotides: TGCGCCAGCAGCTTGAAGCGGGGGAGCTCCTACAATGAGCAGTTCTTC.

The chain employs TRBV5-5 and TRBJ2-1; either TRBD1 or TRBD2 may supply D (6 bases each). Between the trimmed V and J ends, which lost 4 bases and 0 bases, there was a span of 11 bases. Germline values: CDR1 SGHKS, CDR2 YYEKEE (reference sequence). This CDR3 region has 15 residues. The CDR3 here is CASSHEGGSYNEQFF. Here the CDR3 DNA reads TGTGCCAGCAGCCATGAGGGGGGCTCCTACAATGAGCAGTTCTTC.

This clonotype has a single count. The chain couples TRBV10-3 to TRBJ2-1; D might be TRBD2 (7 bases). V lost 5 bases to trimming and J lost 5 bases, with 22 bases between them. CDR3 length: 17 residues. Germline CDR1 and CDR2: ENHRY and SYGVKD. The CDR3, as DNA: TGTGCCATCAGTCCATCCCAGGGGCTAGCGGAGGACAATGAGCAGTTCTTC. Its translation is CAISPSQGLAEDNEQFF.

The genes are TRBV20-1 and TRBJ2-3, with D perhaps TRBD1 or TRBD2 (5 bases each). In germline, CDR1 is DFQATT, CDR2 SNEGSKA (reference sequence). Trimming took 5 bases from V and 4 from J, leaving 16 bases between them. This CDR3 is built from 14 residues. The CDR3 sequence is CSAFPGPPADTQYF. DNA of the CDR3: TGCAGTGCTTTTCCGGGACCGCCCGCAGATACGCAGTATTTT.

The chain carries TRBV4-2 and TRBJ2-4, with 9 positions matching TRBD2. The J call is uncertain, as TRBJ2-7 better fits the DNA end. The CDR3 sequence is 19 residues long. Looked up from germline, CDR1 is LGHNA and CDR2 is YNFKEQ. The CDR3, as DNA: TGTGCCAGCAGCCAAGAAGGGATGAGGCTAGCGGGACTCATCTACGAGCAGTACTTC. Encoded protein: CASSQEGMRLAGLIYEQYF.

This clonotype has only a few counts. CDR3 in amino acids: CSARALDRAQETQYF. CDR3 DNA sequence: TGCAGTGCTAGGGCCCTGGACAGGGCCCAAGAGACCCAGTACTTC. This chain uses TRBV20-1 with TRBJ2-5, with 8 bases identical to TRBD1. The germline V gene encodes CDR1 DFQATT and CDR2 SNEGSKA (reference sequence). V was clipped by 3 bases and J by 1 base; unmatched bases: 7. The CDR3 loop spans 15 amino acids.

The chain couples TRBV7-2 to TRBJ1-5; tentative D call: TRBD1 (5 bases). The CDR3 sequence is 16 residues long. The germline gives CDR1 SGHTA, CDR2 FQGNSA. Between the trimmed V and J ends, which lost 4 bases and 3 bases, there was a span of 16 bases. The CDR3 DNA is TGTGCCAGCAGCTCCACCTCCGGGGGGAACAATCAGCCCCAGCATTTT. This gives the protein CASSSTSGGNNQPQHF.

The J gene is TRBJ2-3, the V gene TRBV29-1; 12 bases line up with TRBD2. The J segment lost 4 bases and the V segment lost 7 bases, leaving 9 bases of the junction unmatched. Per the germline V gene, CDR1 is SQVTM and CDR2 is ANQGSEA. The CDR3 length is 15 residues. The CDR3 sequence is CSAVTSGRMADTQYF. The CDR3 DNA sequence: TGCAGCGCAGTGACTAGCGGGAGAATGGCAGATACGCAGTATTTT.

The V call is TRBV10-3, the J call TRBJ1-2; a weak D match, TRBD1 (5 bases). Germline loops: CDR1 ENHRY, CDR2 SYGVKD. There are 14 residues in the CDR3. Deletions cut 7 bases from V and 6 bases from J, with 18 bases between. In DNA form, the CDR3 reads TGTGCCATCACCACGGGTCAGGGCGTCCATGGCTACACCTTC. This gives the protein CAITTGQGVHGYTF.

The CDR3 sequence: CASRANIRGGQPQHF. Here the CDR3 DNA reads TGTGCCAGCAGGGCTAACATCAGGGGGGGGCAGCCCCAGCATTTT. The V gene is TRBV2, the J gene TRBJ1-5, with 7 positions matching TRBD1. Germline V gene lookup returns CDR1 SNHLY and CDR2 FYNNEI. CDR3 length equals 15 residues. Trimming at V came to 6 bases and at J to 7 bases, leaving 12 bases not matched to a gene.

This clonotype was observed a few times. The chain recombines TRBV30 with TRBJ2-1; D is unclear. CDR3 length equals 14 residues. Trimming took 5 bases from V and 0 from J, leaving 11 bases between them. The germline gives CDR1 GTSNPN, CDR2 SVGIG (reference sequence). CDR3 nucleotides: TGTGCCTGGGGCACCTCAAGCTCCTACAATGAGCAGTTCTTC. As protein: CAWGTSSSYNEQFF.